This T cell receptor (beta chain) was obtained from a study of siplizumab effects on memory and regulatory T cells. The study, taken as a whole, reports: Proof of suppressive function in proliferating Tregs from siplizumab cultures was not established. The authors mapped only a minor fraction of alloreactive clones to unstimulated subsets. The alloresponse seemed to draw substantially on naive T cells, which appeared more diverse than memory cells.

Sequenced unstimulated subsets in a few donor pairs: CD4+ naive, CD4+ memory, CD8+ naive, CD8+ effector memory, CD8+ TEMRA. Only in-frame clones appear in the TCRdb table, and some are missing; sequencing was by immunoSEQ multiplex PCR. The top ten hold 0.095% of the sample, which has approximately 60,000 clones, just over 95% seen once. A note on this clone: The antigen remains undetermined.

With V trimmed by 6 bases and J by 3 bases, 11 bases remained unmatched. CDR1 and CDR2 from the germline V gene are LNHDA and SQIVND (reference sequence). The CDR3 is 15 residues long. Sequenced sample: naive CD8+ T cells sorted from blood. The sequence was collected from a human donor in good health. The rearrangement links TRBV19 to TRBJ2-7, with TRBD1 matching 7 bases. The CDR3 nucleotides are TGTGCCAGTAGATACGCCGGGACAGACTACTACGAGCAGTACTTC. It codes for CASRYAGTDYYEQYF.